Below, one T cell receptor (beta chain) is given with its context. What it binds is unknown. Germline V gene lookup returns CDR1 SGHRS and CDR2 YFSETQ. The CDR3 totals 15 residues. Using the 5' RACE reads, TCRdb records one entry per CDR3 protein without DNA. Recorded for this sample: 500,000 or so distinct CDR3 sequences. The sample belongs to a study of T cells expressing NK-cell markers. For the study at large: From sorted CD3+CD56+NKG2C+, CD3+CD56+NKG2C- and CD3+CD56-NKG2C+ T cells came the TCR beta repertoires.

Overall study findings and caveats: Dominant NKG2C+ clonotype frequencies of 1.0-7.0% of CD8+ T cells were measured in over 5 donors.

Material for sequencing was blood T cells: a sorted CD56 or NKG2C T cell subset, CD4+ or CD8+ T cells, or bulk PBMC T cells (not recorded which). The V gene is TRBV5-1, the J gene TRBJ1-2. This clonotype originated in a young man in good health. The CDR3 protein is CASSPTRTDNYGYTF.